Listed here are 29 T cell receptor beta chains from one sample, sequenced in a study of blood T cell repertoires in COVID-19 (dated by TCRdb to 2020 to 2021). Library generation was performed with the immunoSEQ multiplex PCR assay. The clones in this table, taken by TCRdb from immuneACCESS, are in-frame only. Not every clone is retained; where verified, under half of the shortfall comes from an unresolved V gene, and the cause of the rest is unknown. The sample yields approximately 100,000 clones; 80% to 90% were counted once. More than 3.5% of the sample belongs to the ten largest clones. What was sequenced was peripheral blood. Source of these receptors: a human donor with COVID-19, enrolled during active disease. The donor label of this sample is uncertain.

This clone has just one count. The chain links TRBV3-1 (or the pseudogene TRBV3-2) to TRBJ1-5, with 7 bases fitting TRBD1. Germline CDR1 and CDR2: LGHDT and YNNKEL (reference sequence). The CDR3 loop spans 17 amino acids. With 1 base clipped from V and 0 bases from J, the junction kept 6 bases outside the gene matches. The CDR3 DNA follows: TGTGCCAGCAGCCAAGGGGGGGACAGTTATAGCAATCAGCCCCAGCATTTT. Translation gives CASSQGGDSYSNQPQHF.

The V and J genes are TRBV7-2 and TRBJ2-1, with 10 bases lining up with TRBD2. The germline gives CDR1 SGHTA, CDR2 FQGNSA. Trimming at V came to 3 bases and at J to 6 bases, leaving 8 bases not matched to a gene. The CDR3 spans 16 residues. CDR3 DNA: TGTGCCAGCAGCTTTTTCCCCACTAGCGGGGTCAATGAGCAGTTCTTC. It yields the protein CASSFFPTSGVNEQFF.

This sequence joins TRBV28 and TRBJ1-4; D is unresolved. The CDR3 sequence is 13 residues long. The V and J ends lost 10 bases and 4 bases respectively, with 13 bases between them. Germline CDR1 reads MDHEN; CDR2 reads SYDVKM. CDR3 in amino acids: CATGPGGNEKLFF. CDR3 nucleotides: TGTGCCACCGGTCCCGGAGGTAATGAAAAACTGTTTTTT. The full variable domain, completed using reference TRBV28 and TRBJ1-4, is DVKVTQSSRYLVKRTGEKVFLECVQDMDHENMFWYRQDPGLGLRLIYFSYDVKMKEKGDIPEGYSVSREKKERFSLILESASTNQTSMYLCATGPGGNEKLFFGSGTQLSVL.

This chain joins TRBV7-9 and TRBJ2-6; 12 bases fit TRBD1. V was pared by 5 bases and J by 4 bases, with 9 bases of the junction left unmatched. The length of the CDR3 is 18 residues. Germline loops: CDR1 SEHNR, CDR2 FQNEAQ (reference sequence). CDR3 bases: TGTGCCAGCAGCACCGAACGGGACAGGGGGCAGGGGGCCAACGTCCTGACTTTC. Translating gives CASSTERDRGQGANVLTF.

This chain joins TRBV30 and TRBJ1-1; 7 bases align to TRBD1. The junction had 5 bases not matched to a gene; V was cut back by 3 bases and J by 10 bases. The CDR3 is 11 amino acids. Per germline, CDR1 GTSNPN and CDR2 SVGIG (reference sequence). The CDR3 coding sequence is TGTGCCTGGAGAGGGCACAGGGGAGCTTTCTTT. Translation gives CAWRGHRGAFF.

J is TRBJ2-7 and V is TRBV6-5; possibly TRBD1 for D (5 bases). Looked up from germline, CDR1 is MNHEY and CDR2 is SVGAGI. Deletions cut 1 base from V and 6 bases from J, with 10 bases between. This CDR3 has 13 residues. The CDR3 DNA is TGTGCCAGCAGTTACTTCCAGGGTACCGAGCAGTACTTC. It is translated as CASSYFQGTEQYF.

The CDR3 nucleotides read TGCGCCAGCAGCTTCAGGGCGCCTGGAAACACCATATATTTT. Translated, it gives CASSFRAPGNTIYF. This rearrangement joins TRBV5-1 to TRBJ1-3, with D maybe TRBD1 (5 bases). CDR1 and CDR2 (germline): SGHRS, YFSETQ. The CDR3 length is 14 residues. V was trimmed by 2 bases and J by 2 bases, leaving 8 bases between them.

This clone was seen once. The genes are TRBV10-2 and TRBJ2-7, with a weak D call TRBD1 (6 bases). The CDR3 is 13 residues long. V lost 10 bases and J 7 bases, leaving 20 bases between the germline ends. Germline V gene data show CDR1 as WSHSY and CDR2 as SAAADI. DNA of the CDR3: TGCGCCACAAACCCAACAGGGCCCAGGGAGCAGTACTTC. Residues: CATNPTGPREQYF.

This chain joins TRBV7-2 and TRBJ2-5; D is possibly TRBD1 (6 bases). V was pared by 3 bases and J by 2 bases, with 13 bases between. The CDR3 covers 15 residues. The V gene's germline CDR1 is SGHTA and CDR2 FQGNSA. CDR3 protein: CASSFQGIPQETQYF. The DNA for the CDR3 is TGTGCCAGCAGCTTTCAGGGGATACCTCAAGAGACCCAGTACTTC.

The V call is TRBV10-2, the J call TRBJ2-5, with D perhaps matching TRBD1 (5 bases). CDR1 and CDR2 (germline): WSHSY, SAAADI. Trimming took off 2 bases at V and 1 base at J, with 11 bases between the two ends. The CDR3 is made up of 15 amino acids. CDR3 nucleotide sequence: TGCGCCAGCAGTGAGCCCAGGGCAAGCCAAGAGACCCAGTACTTC. This gives the protein CASSEPRASQETQYF.

This chain joins TRBV5-4 and TRBJ1-4, with 11 nucleotides matching TRBD1. Germline trimming cut 3 bases from V and 8 bases from J; bases unmatched to any gene: 6. Looked up from germline, CDR1 is SGHNT and CDR2 is YYREEE (reference sequence). The CDR3 spans 15 residues. CDR3 sequence reads: CASSSGQGAGEKLFF. CDR3 coding DNA: TGTGCCAGCAGCTCAGGACAGGGGGCCGGGGAAAAACTGTTTTTT.

The rearrangement uses TRBV7-3 and TRBJ1-3, with unresolved D. CDR1 is SGHTA and CDR2 is FQGTGA in the germline V gene. V dropped 5 bases and J dropped 4 bases, with 18 bases sitting between them. The CDR3 sequence is 16 residues long. CDR3 in amino acids: CASSINIGEGGNTIYF. In DNA form, the CDR3 reads TGTGCCAGCAGCATTAATATCGGGGAAGGAGGAAACACCATATATTTT.

J is TRBJ2-5 and V is TRBV19; 8 nucleotides match TRBD2. Germline V lookup: CDR1 LNHDA, CDR2 SQIVND (reference sequence). With V trimmed by 5 bases and J by 0 bases, 11 bases remained unmatched. CDR3 size: 17 residues. CDR3 DNA sequence: TGTGCCAGTAGTTCCCCCCAGATAGCGGGGTACCAAGAGACCCAGTACTTC. Translation gives CASSSPQIAGYQETQYF.

This rearrangement joins TRBV19 to TRBJ1-1; the D gene is possibly TRBD1 (5 bases). With 5 bases removed from V and 11 bases from J, the gap between germline ends came to 21 bases. Per germline, CDR1 LNHDA and CDR2 SQIVND (reference sequence). This CDR3 spans 14 amino acids. The CDR3 protein is CASSSKGLPQEAFF. For the CDR3, the DNA is TGTGCCAGTAGTTCCAAGGGCCTCCCACAGGAGGCTTTCTTT.

This clone was recorded once. The rearrangement links TRBV5-8 to TRBJ1-3; D gene uncertain. The germline CDR1 and CDR2 sequences are SGHTS and YDEGEE. This CDR3 comprises 13 residues. Trimming took off 4 bases at V and 4 bases at J, with 9 bases between the two ends. CDR3 loop: CASSLGEGNTIYF. The CDR3 DNA reads TGTGCCAGCAGCCTTGGAGAGGGAAACACCATATATTTT.

V gene TRBV29-1 combines with J gene TRBJ2-5; D is unclear. The CDR3 totals 12 residues. CDR1 is SQVTM and CDR2 is ANQGSEA in the germline V gene. V dropped 7 bases and J dropped 3 bases, with 12 bases sitting between them. The CDR3 region is CSGNRDEETQYF. Written as DNA, the CDR3 is TGCAGCGGGAACAGAGATGAAGAGACCCAGTACTTC. Supplemented by reference TRBV29-1 and TRBJ2-5, the full variable domain reads SAVISQKPSRDICQRGTSLTIQCQVDSQVTMMFWYRQQPGQSLTLIATANQGSEATYESGFVIDKFPISRPNLTFSTLTVSNMSPEDSSIYLCSGNRDEETQYFGPGTRLLVL.

This chain joins TRBV27 and TRBJ2-7, with D perhaps matching TRBD1 (6 bases). V lost 2 bases and J 0 bases, leaving 11 bases between the germline ends. Germline assignment: CDR1 MNHEY and CDR2 SMNVEV (reference sequence). The CDR3 is made up of 15 amino acids. CDR3 residues: CASSLDGGTSYEQYF. The CDR3 nucleotides are TGTGCCAGCAGTTTAGATGGGGGCACCTCCTACGAGCAGTACTTC.

The gene calls are TRBV6-5 and TRBJ1-1; no definite D call. CDR1 and CDR2 (germline): MNHEY, SVGAGI. V was clipped by 7 bases and J by 2 bases, with 8 bases between them. CDR3 length: 12 residues. The DNA of the CDR3 is TGTGCCAGCACACACAGTAACACTGAAGCTTTCTTT. It yields the protein CASTHSNTEAFF.

This sequence joins TRBV10-1 and TRBJ2-7; D not certain. Trimming took off 0 bases at V and 1 base at J, with 10 bases between the two ends. CDR1 and CDR2 from the germline V gene are WNHNN and SYGVQD (reference sequence). The length of the CDR3 is 15 residues. For the CDR3, the DNA is TGCGCCAGCAGTGAGTCCCTAGAGTCTTCCTACGAGCAGTACTTC. Its protein product is CASSESLESSYEQYF.

J is TRBJ2-3 and V is TRBV5-4; D might be TRBD2 (5 bases). Between the trimmed V and J ends, which lost 4 bases and 4 bases, there was a span of 16 bases. CDR1 and CDR2 (germline): SGHNT, YYREEE (reference sequence). This CDR3 spans 15 amino acids. The CDR3 nucleotides read TGTGCCAGCAGCCTGTCTGGACTGGCATCAGATACGCAGTATTTT. This codes for CASSLSGLASDTQYF.

As DNA, the CDR3 is TGTGCCAGTAGTCGGGGACTAGCCGGTCAAGAGACCCAGTACTTC. Its protein product is CASSRGLAGQETQYF. The J gene is TRBJ2-5, the V gene TRBV19, with 9 bases that match TRBD2. Per the germline V gene, CDR1 is LNHDA and CDR2 is SQIVND (reference sequence). Trimming took 5 bases from V and 2 from J; bases not matched to a gene: 6. There are 15 residues in the CDR3.

The gene calls are TRBV6-5 and TRBJ1-2; the D gene is possibly TRBD1 (5 bases). V lost 2 bases and J lost 1, with 11 bases in between. The CDR3 length is 15 residues. Germline V gene data show CDR1 as MNHEY and CDR2 as SVGAGI. The CDR3 region is CASSYTAQGNYGYTF. The CDR3 DNA follows: TGTGCCAGCAGTTACACCGCCCAGGGTAACTATGGCTACACCTTC.

This chain connects TRBV2 to TRBJ1-5; D unclear. V lost 8 bases, J lost 3 bases, and 11 bases lay in between. The CDR3 extends over 13 amino acids. Germline CDR1 reads SNHLY; CDR2 reads FYNNEI. CDR3 DNA sequence: TGTGCCAGCTCTTACACCCCCAATCAGCCCCAGCATTTT. This codes for CASSYTPNQPQHF.

This clone was observed a handful of times. V is TRBV5-1 and J is TRBJ1-4, with 8 bases that match TRBD1. J gave up 8 bases and V 3 bases, and 6 bases lay outside the gene matches. There are 14 residues in the CDR3. Germline lookup yields CDR1 SGHRS and CDR2 YFSETQ. The CDR3 loop is CASSSGQGEEKLFF. The CDR3 coding sequence is TGCGCCAGCAGCTCAGGACAGGGAGAGGAAAAACTGTTTTTT.

There are a few counts of this clone. The gene calls are TRBV7-9 and TRBJ1-4; 7 bases map to TRBD1. The junction had 9 bases not matched to a gene; V was cut back by 2 bases and J by 0 bases. The germline V gene has CDR1 SEHNR and CDR2 FQNEAQ (reference sequence). The CDR3 has 18 amino acids. In nucleotides, the CDR3 is TGTGCCAGCAGCTTACGGTGGCAGGGGGAGGCAACTAATGAAAAACTGTTTTTT. It specifies CASSLRWQGEATNEKLFF.

The chain carries TRBV18 and TRBJ2-5; D is ambiguous. Germline CDR1 is KGHSH and CDR2 is LQKENI. The length of the CDR3 is 12 residues. The V end was cut by 1 base, the J end by 4 bases, with 4 bases between. For the CDR3, the DNA is TGTGCCAGCTCACCACTCGGAGAGACCCAGTACTTC. This sequence encodes CASSPLGETQYF.

The chain joins TRBV19 to TRBJ2-2, with 7 bases matching TRBD1. CDR3 size: 14 residues. Per the germline V gene, CDR1 is LNHDA and CDR2 is SQIVND (reference sequence). Trimming cost V 9 bases and J 4 bases; bases outside gene matches: 8. CDR3 DNA sequence: TGTGCCAGCGCTACCCGGGACAGCACCGGGGAGCTGTTTTTT. Translated: CASATRDSTGELFF.

V usage is TRBV27 and J usage is TRBJ1-1; weak D call: TRBD1 (5 bases). CDR3 length: 13 amino acids. Germline V gene data show CDR1 as MNHEY and CDR2 as SMNVEV (reference sequence). V was trimmed by 4 bases and J by 1 base, leaving 7 bases between them. CDR3 nucleotides: TGTGCCAGCAGTTGGACACCGAACACTGAAGCTTTCTTT. Protein sequence: CASSWTPNTEAFF.

This chain joins TRBV2 and TRBJ1-5; D remains ambiguous. Germline CDR1 is SNHLY and CDR2 is FYNNEI. V was shortened by 5 bases and J by 0 bases, with 11 bases between the two germline ends. CDR3 length equals 15 residues. CDR3 bases: TGTGCCAGCAGTCTCGACGGGAATAGCAATCAGCCCCAGCATTTT. This translates into CASSLDGNSNQPQHF.